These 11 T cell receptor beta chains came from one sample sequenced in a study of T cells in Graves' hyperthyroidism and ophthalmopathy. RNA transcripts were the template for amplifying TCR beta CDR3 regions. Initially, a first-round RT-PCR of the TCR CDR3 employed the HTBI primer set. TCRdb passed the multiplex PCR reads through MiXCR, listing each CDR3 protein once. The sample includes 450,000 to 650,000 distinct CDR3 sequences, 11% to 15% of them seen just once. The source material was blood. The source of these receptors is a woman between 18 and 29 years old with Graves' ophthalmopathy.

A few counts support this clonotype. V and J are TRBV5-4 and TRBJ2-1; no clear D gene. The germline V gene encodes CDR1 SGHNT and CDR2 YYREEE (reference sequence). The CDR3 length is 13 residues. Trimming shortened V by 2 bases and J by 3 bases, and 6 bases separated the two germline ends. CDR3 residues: CASSFDIYNEQFF. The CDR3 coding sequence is TGTGCCAGCAGCTTTGACATCTACAATGAGCAGTTCTTC. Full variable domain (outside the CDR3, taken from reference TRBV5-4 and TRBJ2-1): ETGVTQSPTHLIKTRGQQVTLRCSSQSGHNTVSWYQQALGQGPQFIFQYYREEENGRGNFPPRFSGLQFPNYSSELNVNALELDDSALYLCASSFDIYNEQFFGPGTRLTVL.

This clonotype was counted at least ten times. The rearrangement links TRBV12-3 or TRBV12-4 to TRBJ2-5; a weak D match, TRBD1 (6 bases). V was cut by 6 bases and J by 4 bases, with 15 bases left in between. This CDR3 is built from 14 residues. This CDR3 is CASRQSRRGETQYF. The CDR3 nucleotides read TGTGCCAGCAGACAATCCCGCAGGGGAGAGACCCAGTACTTC.

This CDR3 is CASSQETGVGAFF. CDR3 nucleotides: TGCGCCAGCAGCCAAGAAACAGGGGTGGGAGCTTTCTTT. This sequence joins TRBV4-3 and TRBJ1-1, with 7 bases lining up with TRBD1. The germline CDR1 and CDR2 sequences are LGHNA and YSLEER. CDR3 length equals 13 residues. The trim removed 0 bases at V and 10 bases at J, leaving 5 bases unmatched.

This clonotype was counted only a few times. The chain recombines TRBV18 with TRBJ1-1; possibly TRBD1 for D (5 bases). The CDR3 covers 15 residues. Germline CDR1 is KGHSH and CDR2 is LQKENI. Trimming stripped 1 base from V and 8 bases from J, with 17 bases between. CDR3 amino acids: CASSPRTSREGEAFF. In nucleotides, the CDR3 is TGTGCCAGCTCACCACGTACATCCAGGGAAGGAGAAGCTTTCTTT.

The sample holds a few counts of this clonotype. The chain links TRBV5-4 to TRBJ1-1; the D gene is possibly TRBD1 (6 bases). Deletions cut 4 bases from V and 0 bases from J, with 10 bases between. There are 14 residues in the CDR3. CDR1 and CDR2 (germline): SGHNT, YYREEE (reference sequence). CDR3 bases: TGTGCCAGCAGCCCTGCAGGGGTGAACACTGAAGCTTTCTTT. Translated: CASSPAGVNTEAFF.

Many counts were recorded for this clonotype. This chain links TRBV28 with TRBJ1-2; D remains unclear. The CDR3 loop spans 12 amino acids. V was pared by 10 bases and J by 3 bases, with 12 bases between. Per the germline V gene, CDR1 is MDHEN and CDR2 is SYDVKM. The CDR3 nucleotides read TGTGCCACCACCCTCGTTTACTATGGCTACACCTTC. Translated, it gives CATTLVYYGYTF.

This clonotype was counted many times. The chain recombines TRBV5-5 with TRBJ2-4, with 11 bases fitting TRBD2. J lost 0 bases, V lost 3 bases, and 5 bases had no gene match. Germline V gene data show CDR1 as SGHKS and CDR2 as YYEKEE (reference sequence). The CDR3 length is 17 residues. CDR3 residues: CASSSAGLAVAKNIQYF. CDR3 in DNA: TGTGCCAGCAGCTCCGCGGGACTAGCGGTAGCCAAAAACATTCAGTACTTC.

The CDR3 nucleotides read TGCGCCAGCAGTCACTGGGCATCCAACACCGGGGAGCTGTTTTTT. Amino acids: CASSHWASNTGELFF. V and J are TRBV4-1 and TRBJ2-2, with D unclear. CDR3 length equals 15 residues. V lost 6 bases and J lost 2, with 13 bases in between. The germline gives CDR1 MGHRA, CDR2 YSYEKL.

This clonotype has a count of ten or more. The CDR3 DNA sequence: TGTGCCAGCGCGCGCCTAACGTTCGGCCAAGACGAGCAGTACTTC. This encodes CASARLTFGQDEQYF. The chain carries TRBV27 and TRBJ2-7; D is unclear. The ends were cut back, 8 bases at V and 5 bases at J, with 22 bases in the middle. The CDR3 contains 15 residues. The germline V gene has CDR1 MNHEY and CDR2 SMNVEV (reference sequence).

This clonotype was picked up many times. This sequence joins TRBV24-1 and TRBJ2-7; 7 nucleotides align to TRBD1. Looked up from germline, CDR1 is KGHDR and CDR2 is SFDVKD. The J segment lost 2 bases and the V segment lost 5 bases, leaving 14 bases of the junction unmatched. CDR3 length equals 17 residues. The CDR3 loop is CATSGTTNRGPTYEQYF. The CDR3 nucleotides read TGTGCCACCAGTGGTACTACCAACAGGGGCCCAACCTACGAGCAGTACTTC.

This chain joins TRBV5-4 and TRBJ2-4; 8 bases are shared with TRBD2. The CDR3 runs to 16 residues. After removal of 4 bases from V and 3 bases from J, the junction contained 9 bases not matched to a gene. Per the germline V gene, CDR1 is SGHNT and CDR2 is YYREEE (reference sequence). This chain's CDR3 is CASSAGTRLVKNIQYF. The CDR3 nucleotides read TGTGCCAGCAGCGCCGGGACTAGGTTGGTCAAAAACATTCAGTACTTC.